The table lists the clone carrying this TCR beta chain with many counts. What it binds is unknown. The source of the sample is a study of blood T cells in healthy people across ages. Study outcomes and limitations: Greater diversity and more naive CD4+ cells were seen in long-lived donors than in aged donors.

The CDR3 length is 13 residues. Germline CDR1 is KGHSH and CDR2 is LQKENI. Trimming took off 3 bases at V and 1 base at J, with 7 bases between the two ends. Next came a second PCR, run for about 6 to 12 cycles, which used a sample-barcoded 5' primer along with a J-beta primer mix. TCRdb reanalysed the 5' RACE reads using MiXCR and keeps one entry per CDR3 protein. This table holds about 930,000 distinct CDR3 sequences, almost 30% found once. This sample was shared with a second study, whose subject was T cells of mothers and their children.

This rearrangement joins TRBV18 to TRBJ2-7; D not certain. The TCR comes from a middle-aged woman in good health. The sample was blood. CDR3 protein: CASSPDPSYEQYF. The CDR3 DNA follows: TGTGCCAGCTCACCTGACCCGTCCTACGAGCAGTACTTC. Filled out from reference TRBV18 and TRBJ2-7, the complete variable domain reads NAGVMQNPRHLVRRRGQEARLRCSPMKGHSHVYWYRQLPEEGLKFMVYLQKENIIDESGMPKERFSAEFPKEGPSILRIQQVVRGDSAAYFCASSPDPSYEQYFGPGTRLTVT.